The 25 T cell receptor beta chains presented below share a single source sample, sequenced in a study of T and B cells in COVID-19 patients (dated by TCRdb to about 2020). TCRdb lists the instrument as Illumina MiSeq. TRB rearrangements were amplified by multiplex PCR with BIOMED2 TRB-A/B primer pools. The public reads were reanalyzed by TCRdb: fastp trimming at Q25, MiXCR alignment, in-frame beta chains only. CDR3 protein sequences are deduplicated, and each keeps its most common genes and DNA. The sample yields 4,500 to 5,500 distinct CDR3 sequences; just under 20% were counted once. Around 6.3% of the sample is taken by the ten largest. Genomic DNA extracted from blood was used in amounts of roughly 230-550 ng for amplification of TRB repertoires. The sequenced sample consisted of blood. The receptors come from a human donor who had recovered from COVID-19.

This chain connects TRBV20-1 to TRBJ2-4; perhaps TRBD2 as D (6 bases). The V and J ends lost 4 bases and 9 bases respectively, with 19 bases between them. This CDR3 is 14 amino acids long. From germline, CDR1 is DFQATT and CDR2 SNEGSKA (reference sequence). CDR3 sequence (DNA): TGCAGTGCTATGGAGGGGCGGAGGGTGAGCATTCAGTACTTC. Its protein product is CSAMEGRRVSIQYF.

This clonotype showed up just once. The conserved closing phenylalanine or tryptophan is absent in this CDR3, likely reflecting a read error. Because the CDR3's place on the DNA is in doubt, the DNA is left out and the CDR3 is given as listed by TCRdb. The V and J genes are TRBV19 and TRBJ2-5; the table's D call, TRBD2, has no DNA check behind it. The length of the CDR3 is 8 amino acids, counting both ends. Germline V gene lookup returns CDR1 LNHDA and CDR2 SQIVND (reference sequence). CDR3 sequence: CASSIAAG.

This clonotype is judged medium-sized. The gene calls are TRBV6-2 or TRBV6-3 and TRBJ2-6; no clear D gene. Deletions cut 0 bases from V and 2 bases from J, with 8 bases between. CDR3 length equals 16 residues. Per germline, CDR1 MNHEY and CDR2 SVGEGT. The CDR3 loop reads CASSYSMGTGANVLTF. The DNA for the CDR3 is TGTGCCAGCAGTTACTCGATGGGAACTGGGGCCAACGTCCTGACTTTC.

By frequency in the sample, this clonotype is medium-sized. The V and J genes are TRBV18 and TRBJ2-7; unclear D gene. V lost 3 bases to trimming and J lost 0 bases, with 9 bases between them. This CDR3 has 14 residues. Per the germline V gene, CDR1 is KGHSH and CDR2 is LQKENI. CDR3 residues: CASSPPARSYEQYF. The CDR3 DNA sequence: TGTGCCAGCTCACCCCCAGCGCGCTCCTACGAGCAGTACTTC. Combining the CDR3 with reference TRBV18 and TRBJ2-7 gives the whole variable domain NAGVMQNPRHLVRRRGQEARLRCSPMKGHSHVYWYRQLPEEGLKFMVYLQKENIIDESGMPKERFSAEFPKEGPSILRIQQVVRGDSAAYFCASSPPARSYEQYFGPGTRLTVT.

The CDR3 here is CASRGLATDTQYF. CDR3 coding DNA: TGTGCCAGCAGGGGGCTAGCCACAGATACGCAGTATTTT. The genes are TRBV27 and TRBJ2-3, with D perhaps being TRBD1 or TRBD2 (5 bases each). The V and J ends lost 6 bases and 2 bases respectively, with 9 bases between them. Germline CDR1 MNHEY, CDR2 SMNVEV (reference sequence). There are 13 residues in the CDR3.

This clonotype occurred a few times. The chain employs TRBV12-5 and TRBJ1-1, with D unclear. CDR1 LGHNT and CDR2 FRNRAP come from the germline V gene. The V gene lost 7 bases and the J gene lost 4 bases, with 13 bases spanning the gap. The CDR3 is 13 amino acids. CDR3 region: CASVSVESTEAFF. CDR3 sequence (DNA): TGTGCTAGTGTGTCGGTTGAATCCACTGAAGCTTTCTTT.

Concerning this clonotype: A much larger clonotype is one base distant, so this may be a read error. The chain has TRBV7-6 and TRBJ1-3; D is undetermined. The CDR3 spans 15 residues. Germline V gene lookup returns CDR1 SGHVS and CDR2 FNYEAQ. CDR3 protein: CASSLAPESGNTKYF. In DNA, the CDR3 is TGTGCCAGCAGCTTAGCGCCGGAGTCTGGAAACACCAAATATTTT.

This clonotype was picked up many times. The rearrangement joins TRBV7-2 to TRBJ2-1; D is possibly TRBD1 or TRBD2 (5 bases each). The CDR3 contains 12 residues. Germline values: CDR1 SGHTA, CDR2 FQGNSA. Trimming took 5 bases from V and 10 from J, leaving 12 bases between them. CDR3 nucleotides: TGTGCCAGCAGCGGTGGGGGATTGGAGCAGTTCTTC. Protein product: CASSGGGLEQFF.

By share, this clonotype ranks as medium-sized. V usage is TRBV5-4 and J usage is TRBJ1-2, with TRBD1 matching over 9 bases. Trimming at V came to 4 bases and at J to 1 base, leaving 8 bases not matched to a gene. The CDR3 extends over 16 amino acids. Germline V lookup: CDR1 SGHNT, CDR2 YYREEE (reference sequence). CDR3 in DNA: TGTGCCAGCAGCATACCGGGACAGGGAAGTAACTATGGCTACACCTTC. Protein sequence: CASSIPGQGSNYGYTF.

CDR3 nucleotide sequence: TGTGCCAGTATCGAAAGGGGGCCTTCCTACGAGCAGTACTTC. This codes for CASIERGPSYEQYF. The chain links TRBV19 to TRBJ2-7; TRBD1 aligns across 7 bases. V gave up 7 bases and J gave up 1 base; unmatched junction bases: 7. This CDR3 contains 14 residues. CDR1 is LNHDA, CDR2 SQIVND, per germline (reference sequence).

This clonotype appeared many times. The chain joins TRBV18 to TRBJ1-1, with unresolved D. CDR3 size: 12 residues. V shed 1 base and J shed 4 bases, with 4 bases lying between them. The germline gives CDR1 KGHSH, CDR2 LQKENI. CDR3 bases: TGTGCCAGCTCACCACAGAGCACTGAAGCTTTCTTT. Translating it yields CASSPQSTEAFF.

The chain couples TRBV7-6 to TRBJ1-2; no definite D call. The germline CDR1 and CDR2 sequences are SGHVS and FNYEAQ. There are 13 residues in the CDR3. Trimming took off 7 bases at V and 4 bases at J, with 13 bases between the two ends. As DNA, the CDR3 is TGTGCCAGCAACCCCCAGGAGGGCTATGGCTACACCTTC. This translates into CASNPQEGYGYTF.

This clonotype is large (0.1 to 1%) in the sample. The chain joins TRBV27 to TRBJ2-3; D is uncertain. The V end was cut by 4 bases, the J end by 2 bases, with 10 bases between. The CDR3 is 14 amino acids. In germline, CDR1 is MNHEY, CDR2 SMNVEV (reference sequence). CDR3 in amino acids: CASSSDPATDTQYF. The DNA for the CDR3 is TGTGCCAGCAGTTCCGACCCGGCCACAGATACGCAGTATTTT.

V gene TRBV20-1 combines with J gene TRBJ1-6; D perhaps matches TRBD1 (6 bases). Germline CDR1 is DFQATT and CDR2 is SNEGSKA (reference sequence). V was cut by 6 bases and J by 10 bases, with 16 bases left in between. The length of the CDR3 is 13 residues. CDR3 sequence reads: CSALGGGGSPLHF. As DNA, the CDR3 is TGCAGTGCCCTAGGGGGGGGCGGGTCACCCCTCCACTTT.

This clonotype was recorded at least ten times. The chain couples TRBV5-1 to TRBJ1-4; weak D call: TRBD1 (6 bases). This CDR3 spans 15 amino acids. V was shortened by 0 bases and J by 7 bases, with 13 bases between the two germline ends. From germline, CDR1 is SGHRS and CDR2 YFSETQ. CDR3 DNA sequence: TGCGCCAGCAGCTTGGAAGGGGGGAATTTTGAAAAACTGTTTTTT. Encoded protein: CASSLEGGNFEKLFF.

By sample share, this clonotype is medium-sized. V usage is TRBV6-6 and J usage is TRBJ2-5; 7 positions match TRBD1. The ends lost 6 bases at V and 4 bases at J; junction bases unmatched: 8. Germline-derived CDR1 and CDR2 are MNHNY and SVGAGI (reference sequence). This CDR3 region has 14 residues. As DNA, the CDR3 is TGTGCCAGCAGAGTAACAGGGGCGGGAGAGACCCAGTACTTC. It specifies CASRVTGAGETQYF.

This clonotype was observed a few times. The chain joins TRBV25-1 to TRBJ1-4; unclear D gene. Trimming shortened V by 5 bases and J by 5 bases, and 12 bases separated the two germline ends. CDR3 size: 14 residues. Germline values: CDR1 MGHDK, CDR2 SYGVNS. The CDR3 coding sequence is TGTGCCAGCAGTCCGCCTCCCAGCAATGAAAAACTGTTTTTT. Translation gives CASSPPPSNEKLFF.

This clonotype was counted ten times or more. The chain couples TRBV6-1 to TRBJ1-1, with TRBD1 matching 8 bases. The V segment lost 5 bases and the J segment 1 base; nucleotides outside the gene matches: 15. Germline V gene lookup returns CDR1 MNHNS and CDR2 SASEGT. The CDR3 runs to 18 residues. The CDR3 region is CASSTRWASQGENTEAFF. DNA of the CDR3: TGTGCCAGCAGTACCCGATGGGCCTCACAGGGGGAGAACACTGAAGCTTTCTTT.

By share, this clonotype ranks as medium-sized. J is TRBJ2-7 and V is TRBV11-3; D uncertain. Germline assignment: CDR1 SGHNT and CDR2 YENEEA. There are 13 residues in the CDR3. V dropped 0 bases and J dropped 9 bases, with 12 bases sitting between them. CDR3 in amino acids: CASSLEGITGQYF. The DNA for the CDR3 is TGTGCCAGCAGCTTAGAGGGTATTACGGGGCAGTACTTC.

The chain carries TRBV28 and TRBJ2-7; TRBD2 matches 11 bases. V gave up 6 bases and J gave up 6 bases; unmatched junction bases: 13. CDR1 is MDHEN and CDR2 is SYDVKM in the germline V gene. The CDR3 sequence is 16 residues long. The chain's CDR3 is CASSLDYGTSGSEQYF. The CDR3 DNA follows: TGTGCCAGCAGCCTCGACTACGGGACTAGCGGTAGCGAGCAGTACTTC.

This clonotype was counted between two and nine times. V is TRBV20-1 and J is TRBJ1-5; D remains ambiguous. The germline V gene has CDR1 DFQATT and CDR2 SNEGSKA (reference sequence). The germline V and J ends were trimmed by 3 bases and 0 bases, with 6 bases remaining between them. The CDR3 totals 13 residues. CDR3 amino acids: CSASLTSNQPQHF. DNA of the CDR3: TGCAGTGCTAGTTTAACTAGCAATCAGCCCCAGCATTTT.

This clonotype appeared a few times. The chain couples TRBV20-1 to TRBJ2-3; D not resolved. With 6 bases removed from V and 0 bases from J, the gap between germline ends came to 16 bases. Germline CDR1 is DFQATT and CDR2 is SNEGSKA (reference sequence). The CDR3 has 15 residues. The CDR3 protein is CSAPSILRSTDTQYF. In DNA form, the CDR3 reads TGCAGTGCCCCCTCTATCCTTAGAAGCACAGATACGCAGTATTTT.

The rearrangement joins TRBV7-9 to TRBJ2-7, with a tentative D call TRBD1 (6 bases). Per the germline V gene, CDR1 is SEHNR and CDR2 is FQNEAQ (reference sequence). Trimming removed 4 bases from V and 2 bases from J, with 21 bases in between. This CDR3 region has 17 residues. This CDR3 is CASSSQVRSGTTYEQYF. CDR3 coding DNA: TGTGCCAGCAGCTCACAAGTCAGGTCAGGGACAACCTACGAGCAGTACTTC.

The chain uses TRBV14 and TRBJ2-4, with D possibly matching TRBD2 (5 bases). Per germline, CDR1 SGHDN and CDR2 FVKESK. The V end was cut by 4 bases, the J end by 0 bases, with 10 bases between. This CDR3 has 15 amino acids. The CDR3 sequence: CASSPRTLAKNIQYF. As DNA, the CDR3 is TGTGCCAGCAGCCCCCGGACTTTAGCCAAAAACATTCAGTACTTC.

A few counts support this clonotype. In nucleotides, the CDR3 is TGCGCCAGCAGCGTTACTAGCGGGATAAGCGAGCAGTACTTC. Amino acids: CASSVTSGISEQYF. The chain joins TRBV5-1 to TRBJ2-7; 10 bases align to TRBD2. Germline CDR1 reads SGHRS; CDR2 reads YFSETQ. V trimming: 4 bases; J trimming: 6 bases; junction bases outside the gene matches: 7. The CDR3 is 14 residues long.